This T cell receptor (beta chain) was sequenced during a study of graft-versus-host responses after intestinal transplantation. In the study overall: Transplants were multivisceral, liver-intestinal, or isolated intestinal. All recipients got anti-thymocyte globulin induction, then tacrolimus and steroids for around three years.

The table came from immunoSEQ multiplex PCR; TCRdb's copy has only in-frame clones and leaves some out. The sample includes about 120,000 clones, less than 95% of them seen just once. Study conclusions and caveats: Recipient marrow held GvH clones, some first seen in ileum or blood.

CDR1 and CDR2 (germline): MNHNS, SASEGT. The CDR3 extends over 14 amino acids. Trimming removed 1 base from V and 8 bases from J, with 14 bases in between. On this clone itself: Antigen unknown.

This clonotype was obtained from a human donor who received an intestinal transplant. The chain recombines TRBV6-1 with TRBJ1-2; possibly TRBD1 for D (6 bases). This specimen consisted of unstimulated CD4+ T cells sorted from spleen or lymph node cells, obtained before intestinal transplant. The CDR3 here is CASSEVHRVEGYTF. The CDR3 DNA is TGTGCCAGCAGTGAAGTTCACAGGGTGGAAGGCTACACCTTC.